This TCR beta chain comes out of a study of cytomegalovirus exposure and HLA in healthy donors. CDR3 length: 17 amino acids. The germline V gene encodes CDR1 SGDLS and CDR2 YYNGEE. V shed 0 bases and J 4 bases; nucleotides not matched to a gene: 9. With 60 Vbeta and 13 Jbeta primers, the PCR was carried out. Method: immunoSEQ multiplex PCR; TCRdb's copy keeps in-frame clones and lacks some. This table has about 130,000 clones, about 76% appearing once. J is TRBJ2-3 and V is TRBV9, with 9 bases identical to TRBD2. This receptor was identified in a man between 18 and 29 years old in good health and CMV-seronegative. Input material: PBMCs. CDR3 protein: CASSVDPGGGVPDTQYF. The CDR3 DNA reads TGTGCCAGCAGCGTAGATCCGGGCGGGGGGGTCCCAGATACGCAGTATTTT. Full variable domain (missing parts from reference TRBV9 and TRBJ2-3): DSGVTQTPKHLITATGQRVTLRCSPRSGDLSVYWYQQSLDQGLQFLIQYYNGEERAKGNILERFSAQQFPDLHSELNLSSLELGDSALYFCASSVDPGGGVPDTQYFGPGTRLTVL.